This T cell receptor (beta chain) was documented in a study of early T cells in non-severe SARS-CoV-2 infection. Whole-study context: The sequenced material was bulk RNA from unsorted whole blood, and its chains were unpaired.

Individual cDNA molecules received unique molecular identifiers during library preparation. TCRdb reprocessed the 5' RACE reads with MiXCR, giving one entry per CDR3 protein. The sample includes approximately 77,000 distinct CDR3 sequences, 12% of them seen just once. The CDR3 loop spans 14 amino acids. Between the trimmed V and J ends, which lost 6 bases and 5 bases, there was a span of 11 bases. Study results and limitations: The study's VDJdb matching favored anti-spike CD8 responses and missed private and CD4 specificities.

As to this clonotype: Its antigen is unknown.

The source material was whole blood. The sequence was obtained from an adult who was a healthcare worker with PCR-confirmed SARS-CoV-2 infection or an uninfected control (not recorded which). The chain links TRBV12-3 or TRBV12-4 to TRBJ1-6; weak D call: TRBD1 (6 bases). CDR3 coding DNA: TGTGCCAGCAGCTCGTACAGGGATAATTCACCCCTCCACTTT. Encoded protein: CASSSYRDNSPLHF.